One and the same sample provided the 27 T cell receptor beta chains below, sequenced in a study of shared clonotypes between healthy human individuals. Terminally differentiated effector memory CD45RA+ cells were excluded by CCR7 positive selection of CD45RO-negative cells. Only in-frame clones appear in the TCRdb table, and some are missing; sequencing was by immunoSEQ multiplex PCR. Among about 590,000 clones listed, around 95% were seen once. The sequenced material came from naive CD8+ T cells sorted from blood. The receptors originated from a young woman in good health.

The chain is built from TRBV7-9 and TRBJ2-1; D uncertain. CDR1 is SEHNR and CDR2 is FQNEAQ in the germline V gene (reference sequence). V lost 5 bases to trimming and J lost 0 bases, with 5 bases between them. The CDR3 is 13 residues long. The CDR3 loop is CASSQSSYNEQFF. The DNA for the CDR3 is TGTGCCAGCAGCCAAAGCTCCTACAATGAGCAGTTCTTC.

CDR3: CASSPTKGAYQPQHF. CDR3 coding DNA: TGTGCCAGCAGTCCTACTAAGGGGGCTTATCAGCCCCAGCATTTT. The gene calls are TRBV27 and TRBJ1-5; TRBD1 aligns across 7 bases. The CDR3 runs to 15 residues. Germline V gene data show CDR1 as MNHEY and CDR2 as SMNVEV (reference sequence). Trimming took 5 bases from V and 5 from J; bases not matched to a gene: 9.

This chain uses TRBV15 with TRBJ1-6, with D hard to call. The CDR3 sequence is 14 residues long. Germline loops: CDR1 LNHNV, CDR2 YYDKDF (reference sequence). V lost 3 bases, J lost 7 bases, and 10 bases lay in between. CDR3 amino acids: CATSRGYGNSPLHF. CDR3 nucleotide sequence: TGTGCCACCAGCAGGGGTTATGGAAATTCACCCCTCCACTTT.

As for this clone: This CDR3 is also generated by other DNA sequences in the sample. The rearrangement joins TRBV27 to TRBJ2-7; 9 bases are a match to TRBD1. V lost 2 bases to trimming and J lost 5 bases; unmatched junction nucleotides: 4. This CDR3 has 14 residues. Germline values: CDR1 MNHEY, CDR2 SMNVEV (reference sequence). CDR3 sequence: CASSLGDRVNEQYF. The CDR3 nucleotides read TGTGCCAGCAGTTTAGGGGACAGGGTCAACGAGCAGTACTTC.

This chain joins TRBV19 and TRBJ1-1, with 7 bases lining up with TRBD1. Trimming at V came to 3 bases and at J to 1 base, leaving 11 bases not matched to a gene. From germline, CDR1 is LNHDA and CDR2 SQIVND (reference sequence). The CDR3 is 17 residues long. CDR3 in DNA: TGTGCCAGTAGTATCCGCCGTATAACAGGGGAGAACACTGAAGCTTTCTTT. This codes for CASSIRRITGENTEAFF.

This clone was counted once. J is TRBJ2-7 and V is TRBV27; D call uncertain. The V end was cut by 6 bases, the J end by 0 bases, with 9 bases between. The germline V gene encodes CDR1 MNHEY and CDR2 SMNVEV (reference sequence). The CDR3 extends over 13 amino acids. CDR3 sequence: CASRFSTSYEQYF. DNA of the CDR3: TGTGCCAGCAGGTTCTCTACCTCCTACGAGCAGTACTTC.

The gene calls are TRBV27 and TRBJ2-5, with 7 bases matching TRBD1. The J call may be mistaken, given a closer DNA end match to TRBJ2-7. Germline CDR1 reads MNHEY; CDR2 reads SMNVEV (reference sequence). This CDR3 comprises 14 residues. CDR3 nucleotide sequence: TGTGCCAGCAGGCCGGGACAGAGCTCCTACGAGCAGTACTTC. It codes for CASRPGQSSYEQYF.

The chain joins TRBV7-9 to TRBJ2-1; D uncertain. Trimming pared 5 bases from V and 0 bases from J, leaving 11 bases between. Per germline, CDR1 SEHNR and CDR2 FQNEAQ (reference sequence). The length of the CDR3 is 15 residues. The CDR3 nucleotides are TGTGCCAGCAGCCCCCCAGCCAGCTCCTACAATGAGCAGTTCTTC. Residues: CASSPPASSYNEQFF.

Comments on this clone: This specimen includes other DNA sequences encoding the same CDR3. This chain uses TRBV5-4 with TRBJ2-7; D may match TRBD1 or TRBD2 (5 bases each). The CDR3 is 12 amino acids. V was pared by 0 bases and J by 4 bases, with 5 bases between. Germline V gives CDR1 SGHNT, CDR2 YYREEE (reference sequence). The CDR3 sequence: CASSLGGYEQYF. The CDR3 DNA reads as TGTGCCAGCAGCTTGGGGGGGTACGAGCAGTACTTC.

The CDR3 nucleotides are TGTGCCATTCAACAAAACACTGAAGCTTTCTTT. Translated, it gives CAIQQNTEAFF. This chain uses TRBV19 with TRBJ1-1; D unresolved. V dropped 10 bases and J dropped 2 bases, with 8 bases sitting between them. This CDR3 has 11 residues. Germline CDR1 and CDR2: LNHDA and SQIVND (reference sequence).

This clone was recorded only once. The genes are TRBV7-3 and TRBJ2-2, with D possibly being TRBD2 (5 bases). CDR1 and CDR2 (germline): SGHTA, FQGTGA. Trimming pared 11 bases from V and 4 bases from J, leaving 26 bases between. The CDR3 extends over 17 amino acids. The CDR3: CAGRYFGGSLVTGELFF. CDR3 coding DNA: TGTGCCGGGCGCTACTTCGGAGGAAGCTTGGTCACCGGGGAGCTGTTTTTT.

The V call is TRBV28, the J call TRBJ1-4, with D unclear. The V gene's germline CDR1 is MDHEN and CDR2 SYDVKM. The CDR3 has 18 amino acids. Trimming shortened V by 3 bases and J by 0 bases, and 17 bases separated the two germline ends. CDR3: CASSLLRVLRSTNEKLFF. As DNA, the CDR3 is TGTGCCAGCAGTTTGCTACGGGTGCTCAGATCAACTAATGAAAAACTGTTTTTT.

This chain uses TRBV7-9 with TRBJ2-1; 9 nucleotides match TRBD2. The germline CDR1 and CDR2 sequences are SEHNR and FQNEAQ (reference sequence). The J segment lost 8 bases and the V segment lost 0 bases, leaving 5 bases of the junction unmatched. The CDR3 loop spans 15 amino acids. The CDR3 nucleotides are TGTGCCAGCAGCTTAGCCCTGGGACTAGCTGATGAGCAGTTCTTC. Its translation is CASSLALGLADEQFF.

This chain uses TRBV5-8 with TRBJ2-2; D perhaps matches TRBD1 (7 bases). The CDR3 loop spans 17 amino acids. V was trimmed by 8 bases and J by 5 bases, leaving 25 bases between them. In germline, CDR1 is SGHTS, CDR2 YDEGEE. The CDR3: CASKLRGPRDETGELFF. The CDR3 nucleotides read TGTGCCAGTAAACTTAGGGGGCCGCGGGATGAAACCGGGGAGCTGTTTTTT.

V usage is TRBV30 and J usage is TRBJ2-7; 9 bases match TRBD1. The V segment lost 3 bases and the J segment 7 bases; nucleotides outside the gene matches: 4. The germline CDR1 and CDR2 sequences are GTSNPN and SVGIG (reference sequence). The CDR3 runs to 12 residues. In DNA, the CDR3 is TGTGCCTGGAGCAACAGGGGGCGGGAGCAGTACTTC. Its protein product is CAWSNRGREQYF. Looking up the rest from reference TRBV30 and TRBJ2-7 gives the full variable domain: SQTIHQWPATLVQPVGSPLSLECTVEGTSNPNLYWYRQAAGRGLQLLFYSVGIGQISSEVPQNLSASRPQDRQFILSSKKLLLSDSGFYLCAWSNRGREQYFGPGTRLTVT.

V and J are TRBV5-4 and TRBJ2-1; 9 nucleotides align to TRBD1. Germline assignment: CDR1 SGHNT and CDR2 YYREEE (reference sequence). V lost 4 bases to trimming and J lost 4 bases; unmatched junction nucleotides: 6. This CDR3 contains 15 residues. The CDR3 here is CASSHPDRGYNEQFF. In nucleotides, the CDR3 is TGTGCCAGCAGCCACCCGGACAGGGGTTACAATGAGCAGTTCTTC.

The J gene is TRBJ2-5, the V gene TRBV27; D is possibly TRBD1 (5 bases). There are 14 residues in the CDR3. The V and J ends lost 1 base and 5 bases respectively, with 11 bases between them. Per germline, CDR1 MNHEY and CDR2 SMNVEV (reference sequence). CDR3 residues: CASSLLGARETQYF. The CDR3 DNA is TGTGCCAGCAGTTTATTAGGGGCCCGGGAGACCCAGTACTTC.

This sequence joins TRBV5-1 and TRBJ2-3, with D possibly TRBD1 on 7 matching bases. Deletions cut 1 base from V and 4 bases from J, with 16 bases between. Germline V gives CDR1 SGHRS, CDR2 YFSETQ. The CDR3 is made up of 16 amino acids. CDR3 nucleotides: TGCGCCAGCAGCTTGATGGGGCAGGGGGGCCCAGATACGCAGTATTTT. As protein: CASSLMGQGGPDTQYF.

The genes are TRBV6-5 and TRBJ2-7; the D is unclear. V dropped 5 bases and J dropped 1 base, with 15 bases sitting between them. The CDR3 is 15 amino acids. Germline V lookup: CDR1 MNHEY, CDR2 SVGAGI. In nucleotides, the CDR3 is TGTGCCAGCAGTGTGACACCTTCTACGTCCTACGAGCAGTACTTC. Translation: CASSVTPSTSYEQYF.

V usage is TRBV9 and J usage is TRBJ2-7; 10 bases line up with TRBD2. Trimming cost V 4 bases and J 3 bases; bases outside gene matches: 4. In germline, CDR1 is SGDLS, CDR2 YYNGEE. CDR3 length equals 14 residues. The CDR3 DNA follows: TGTGCCAGCAGCCTCGGGACTAGCGACTACGAGCAGTACTTC. Its translation is CASSLGTSDYEQYF.

This chain links TRBV28 with TRBJ2-5, with 8 bases fitting TRBD1. J was trimmed by 1 base and V by 6 bases; bases with no gene match: 10. The CDR3 length is 16 residues. CDR1 is MDHEN and CDR2 is SYDVKM in the germline V gene. As DNA, the CDR3 is TGTGCCAGCAGCTACCTACGACAGGGGTTCCAAGAGACCCAGTACTTC. This translates into CASSYLRQGFQETQYF.

The chain couples TRBV27 to TRBJ2-7, with 12 bases aligning to TRBD1. V was pared by 6 bases and J by 5 bases, with 11 bases of the junction left unmatched. The CDR3 is 16 residues long. Germline V gives CDR1 MNHEY, CDR2 SMNVEV (reference sequence). Here the CDR3 DNA reads TGTGCCAGCAGACCACTAAAGGGACAGGGGGCTCACGAGCAGTACTTC. It is translated as CASRPLKGQGAHEQYF.

V usage is TRBV9 and J usage is TRBJ2-7; D is unclear. Trimming pared 0 bases from V and 0 bases from J, leaving 7 bases between. This CDR3 has 14 residues. Looked up from germline, CDR1 is SGDLS and CDR2 is YYNGEE. The CDR3 DNA reads TGTGCCAGCAGCGTAGGTGCAGACTCCTACGAGCAGTACTTC. This sequence encodes CASSVGADSYEQYF.

V gene TRBV11-2 combines with J gene TRBJ2-7, with a possible D match to TRBD2 (6 bases). Germline values: CDR1 SGHAT, CDR2 FQNNGV. Trimming took off 5 bases at V and 2 bases at J, with 22 bases between the two ends. This CDR3 is 17 amino acids long. The CDR3 DNA reads as TGTGCCAGCAGCCTTCACTCTACGGGACTTGCGACCTACGAGCAGTACTTC. Translation gives CASSLHSTGLATYEQYF.

The chain is built from TRBV2 and TRBJ1-3; no clear D. CDR1 is SNHLY, CDR2 FYNNEI, per germline. V was pared by 4 bases and J by 5 bases, with 12 bases between. The CDR3 runs 14 residues. The CDR3 DNA reads TGTGCCAGCAGTGGTCCAGAAGATCGAAACACCATATATTTT. Its translation: CASSGPEDRNTIYF.

The genes are TRBV7-2 and TRBJ2-1, with 9 bases that match TRBD2. From germline, CDR1 is SGHTA and CDR2 FQGNSA. After removal of 2 bases from V and 4 bases from J, the junction contained 6 bases not matched to a gene. The CDR3 runs 16 residues. The CDR3 here is CASSLSLAGAYNEQFF. In DNA, the CDR3 is TGTGCCAGCAGCTTAAGCTTAGCGGGAGCGTACAATGAGCAGTTCTTC.

This clone was recorded once. The CDR3 region is CASSNPREWNNEQFF. The CDR3 DNA reads as TGTGCCAGCAGTAACCCGCGGGAGTGGAACAATGAGCAGTTCTTC. The chain employs TRBV6-5 and TRBJ2-1, with 7 bases identical to TRBD2. CDR1 is MNHEY and CDR2 is SVGAGI in the germline V gene. This CDR3 contains 15 residues. With V trimmed by 5 bases and J by 5 bases, 9 bases remained unmatched.